The present T cell receptor beta chain was sequenced within a study of T-cell reconstitution after alpha-beta-depleted transplantation in children. This clonotype was counted between two and nine times. V lost 3 bases to trimming and J lost 5 bases, with 13 bases between them. This CDR3 has 15 residues. In germline, CDR1 is MGHDK, CDR2 SYGVNS. This sample's TCRbeta library carried unique molecular identifier barcodes. TCRdb processed the PCR reads anew with MiXCR; each CDR3 protein has one entry. The sample consists of some 490,000 distinct CDR3 sequences, around 12% of them appearing once. The TCR originated in a human donor who donated a stem cell graft to a child with combined immunodeficiency. This specimen was PBMCs from the stem cell graft donor, taken from the stem cell graft. The gene calls are TRBV25-1 and TRBJ2-2; D is perhaps TRBD1 (5 bases). The CDR3 region is CASSDGQGRTGELFF. DNA for the CDR3: TGTGCCAGCAGTGATGGTCAGGGTAGGACCGGGGAGCTGTTTTTT.